This T cell receptor beta chain was profiled in a study of tumor-infiltrating lymphocytes in primary liver carcinoma. There are many counts of this clonotype. The antigen is not known. Germline values: CDR1 MDHEN, CDR2 SYDVKM. This CDR3 is 14 amino acids long. Trimming removed 6 bases from V and 4 bases from J, with 16 bases in between. Study-level results: Blood fell significantly below tumors in its top-250-clone fraction (p = 0.039).

The authors made TCR beta cDNA from about 500 ng total RNA with a constant-region primer. Each TCR beta library was derived from three nested multiplex PCR rounds that employed slightly modified ARM-PCR. Primers for the first two PCR rounds were TRBV1-TRBV30 forward primers and a C-beta reverse primer (about 11 cycles per round). TCRdb reprocessed the multiplex PCR reads with MiXCR, giving one entry per CDR3 protein. The sample lists 75,000 to 90,000 distinct CDR3 sequences; roughly 72% were seen once. Taking about 20-31 mg of unsorted bulk tissue, the authors co-extracted RNA and DNA. Patients had chronic HBV infection and were treatment-naive. The authors sampled five separate regions per tumor.

The sequenced material came from liver tumor tissue from sampling region 1. Regarding subset: tumor region T1, superior pole. The chain couples TRBV28 to TRBJ2-7; maybe TRBD1 (6 bases). The clonotype comes from a man aged 35-49 years with primary liver carcinoma and hepatitis B virus infection. The CDR3 spells CASSPDSEGYEQYF. The CDR3 DNA follows: TGTGCCAGCAGCCCGGACAGCGAAGGATACGAGCAGTACTTC. Supplemented by reference TRBV28 and TRBJ2-7, the full variable domain reads DVKVTQSSRYLVKRTGEKVFLECVQDMDHENMFWYRQDPGLGLRLIYFSYDVKMKEKGDIPEGYSVSREKKERFSLILESASTNQTSMYLCASSPDSEGYEQYFGPGTRLTVT.